The 14 T cell receptor beta chains below were found in one sample sequenced in a study of breast tumors, draining lymph nodes, adjacent tissues. Breast cancer patients provided tissue from their axillary draining lymph nodes. TCRdb re-called the multiplex PCR reads with MiXCR, one entry per CDR3 protein. Here the sample spans some 250,000 distinct CDR3 sequences, around 35% being singletons. The sequenced sample was axillary lymph node tissue. These receptors originate from a female donor with breast cancer. Some clones in this sample may be carry-over from other donors' samples.

This chain links TRBV9 with TRBJ2-3; perhaps TRBD2 as D (6 bases). Germline assignment: CDR1 SGDLS and CDR2 YYNGEE. Trimming left V 4 bases short and J 6 bases short, with 24 bases between. The CDR3 length is 17 residues. CDR3 loop: CASSPVGGAGTGDTQYF. In DNA form, the CDR3 reads TGTGCCAGCAGCCCCGTGGGGGGAGCGGGCACCGGGGATACGCAGTATTTT.

The V gene is TRBV28, the J gene TRBJ1-2; D not certain. The V and J ends lost 6 bases and 6 bases respectively, with 17 bases between them. Germline V lookup: CDR1 MDHEN, CDR2 SYDVKM. CDR3 size: 14 residues. The CDR3 loop reads CASSQVTWIDGYTF. The CDR3 DNA follows: TGTGCCAGCAGCCAAGTTACCTGGATTGATGGCTACACCTTC.

The gene calls are TRBV2 and TRBJ1-2, with 7 bases matching TRBD1. Germline CDR1 is SNHLY and CDR2 is FYNNEI. After removal of 8 bases from V and 7 bases from J, the junction contained 16 bases not matched to a gene. This CDR3 spans 15 amino acids. This CDR3 reads CASPAGTEPRAGYTF. CDR3 nucleotide sequence: TGTGCCAGCCCGGCAGGGACAGAACCCAGGGCTGGCTACACCTTC.

This clonotype was counted only a few times. The V call is TRBV27, the J call TRBJ2-2, with a weak D call TRBD1 (7 bases). The CDR3 is 15 amino acids. Trimming shortened V by 3 bases and J by 6 bases, and 14 bases separated the two germline ends. Germline V lookup: CDR1 MNHEY, CDR2 SMNVEV (reference sequence). The CDR3, as DNA: TGTGCCAGCAGTTTCAGGAGGGGGCGGGCCGGGGAGCTGTTTTTT. It encodes CASSFRRGRAGELFF.

This clonotype was observed many times. The CDR3 coding sequence is TGCGCCAGCAGCCCAGGGACTAGCGGGAGCCATGAGACCCAGTACTTC. Residues: CASSPGTSGSHETQYF. The V and J genes are TRBV5-1 and TRBJ2-5; 14 positions match TRBD2. Trimming took 4 bases from V and 5 from J; bases not matched to a gene: 7. Germline CDR1 SGHRS, CDR2 YFSETQ. The CDR3 covers 16 residues.

This clonotype was picked up many times. The chain carries TRBV5-1 and TRBJ2-7; unclear D gene. The germline V and J ends were trimmed by 0 bases and 4 bases, with 8 bases remaining between them. The CDR3 is 13 amino acids. Germline V gene lookup returns CDR1 SGHRS and CDR2 YFSETQ. The CDR3 loop is CASSLGFAYEQYF. CDR3 sequence (DNA): TGCGCCAGCAGCTTGGGTTTCGCATACGAGCAGTACTTC.

The chain is built from TRBV2 and TRBJ1-6; the D gene is possibly TRBD1 (5 bases). Germline V gene data show CDR1 as SNHLY and CDR2 as FYNNEI. The CDR3 consists of 14 residues. The V and J ends lost 5 bases and 7 bases respectively, with 12 bases between them. The DNA for the CDR3 is TGTGCCAGCAGTCCGGACGGGGGAAATTCACCCCTCCACTTT. Translation: CASSPDGGNSPLHF.

This clonotype has only one observation. No conserved phenylalanine or tryptophan ends this CDR3, so it is likely a read error. It is unclear where the CDR3 begins or ends on the DNA, so no DNA is shown, and the CDR3 is as TCRdb lists it. This sequence joins TRBV24-1 and TRBJ1-3; the listed D gene, TRBD1, was not tested against the DNA. Germline V CDR1 and CDR2: KGHDR, SFDVKD. Both ends counted, the CDR3 spans 9 residues. This CDR3 is CATSEENPD.

V and J are TRBV11-2 and TRBJ2-7, with D perhaps matching TRBD2 (6 bases). The CDR3 contains 15 residues. V was pared by 0 bases and J by 2 bases, with 11 bases between. From germline, CDR1 is SGHAT and CDR2 FQNNGV. CDR3 sequence: CASSLDRGIAYEQYF. For the CDR3, the DNA is TGTGCCAGCAGCTTAGATCGGGGGATAGCCTACGAGCAGTACTTC.

On this clonotype itself: A junction boundary mismatches the germline segment, possibly from a read error. J is TRBJ2-3 and V is TRBV7-6; 7 nucleotides match TRBD1. Matching the DNA end better, TRBJ1-5 makes the J call doubtful. The CDR3 extends over 15 amino acids. Per germline, CDR1 SGHVS and CDR2 FNYEAQ. The CDR3 sequence is CASNLEGGGTDTQHF. CDR3 DNA: TGTGCCAGCAACTTAGAAGGGGGCGGGACAGATACGCAGCATTTT.

V and J are TRBV20-1 and TRBJ2-2; D is ambiguous. This CDR3 has 11 residues. The germline V gene encodes CDR1 DFQATT and CDR2 SNEGSKA (reference sequence). V lost 0 bases to trimming and J lost 8 bases, with 4 bases between them. The CDR3 DNA sequence: TGCAGTGCTAGAGATCTGGGGGAGCTGTTTTTT. It yields the protein CSARDLGELFF.

Points on this clonotype: Because it lacks the conserved phenylalanine or tryptophan at the end, this CDR3 is likely a read error. The DNA is omitted, as the CDR3 cannot be located on it reliably, and the CDR3 follows TCRdb's listing. The CDR3: CASSQGFGSSNY. V and J are TRBV4-3 and TRBJ1-6. The CDR3 comprises 12 residues, both ends counted. Per germline, CDR1 LGHNA and CDR2 YSLEER.

This clonotype was found many times. As DNA, the CDR3 is TGCAGTGCTACCGAACGGAATCAGCCCCAGCATTTT. Translation: CSATERNQPQHF. The chain is built from TRBV20-1 and TRBJ1-5; D is unresolved. Germline V gene lookup returns CDR1 DFQATT and CDR2 SNEGSKA (reference sequence). The CDR3 has 12 residues. Trimming removed 4 bases at V and 4 bases at J, with 8 bases between.

Remarks on this clonotype: A much larger clone is a single base away; this may be a read error. This chain uses TRBV11-1 with TRBJ2-3; 11 nucleotides line up with TRBD2. CDR1 and CDR2 (germline): SGHAT, FQDESV (reference sequence). After removal of 4 bases from V and 6 bases from J, the junction contained 9 bases not matched to a gene. This CDR3 contains 16 residues. CDR3 loop: CASSSTSGTSPDTQYF. The CDR3 DNA sequence: TGTGCCAGCAGCTCGACTAGCGGGACATCTCCCGATACGCAGTATTTT.